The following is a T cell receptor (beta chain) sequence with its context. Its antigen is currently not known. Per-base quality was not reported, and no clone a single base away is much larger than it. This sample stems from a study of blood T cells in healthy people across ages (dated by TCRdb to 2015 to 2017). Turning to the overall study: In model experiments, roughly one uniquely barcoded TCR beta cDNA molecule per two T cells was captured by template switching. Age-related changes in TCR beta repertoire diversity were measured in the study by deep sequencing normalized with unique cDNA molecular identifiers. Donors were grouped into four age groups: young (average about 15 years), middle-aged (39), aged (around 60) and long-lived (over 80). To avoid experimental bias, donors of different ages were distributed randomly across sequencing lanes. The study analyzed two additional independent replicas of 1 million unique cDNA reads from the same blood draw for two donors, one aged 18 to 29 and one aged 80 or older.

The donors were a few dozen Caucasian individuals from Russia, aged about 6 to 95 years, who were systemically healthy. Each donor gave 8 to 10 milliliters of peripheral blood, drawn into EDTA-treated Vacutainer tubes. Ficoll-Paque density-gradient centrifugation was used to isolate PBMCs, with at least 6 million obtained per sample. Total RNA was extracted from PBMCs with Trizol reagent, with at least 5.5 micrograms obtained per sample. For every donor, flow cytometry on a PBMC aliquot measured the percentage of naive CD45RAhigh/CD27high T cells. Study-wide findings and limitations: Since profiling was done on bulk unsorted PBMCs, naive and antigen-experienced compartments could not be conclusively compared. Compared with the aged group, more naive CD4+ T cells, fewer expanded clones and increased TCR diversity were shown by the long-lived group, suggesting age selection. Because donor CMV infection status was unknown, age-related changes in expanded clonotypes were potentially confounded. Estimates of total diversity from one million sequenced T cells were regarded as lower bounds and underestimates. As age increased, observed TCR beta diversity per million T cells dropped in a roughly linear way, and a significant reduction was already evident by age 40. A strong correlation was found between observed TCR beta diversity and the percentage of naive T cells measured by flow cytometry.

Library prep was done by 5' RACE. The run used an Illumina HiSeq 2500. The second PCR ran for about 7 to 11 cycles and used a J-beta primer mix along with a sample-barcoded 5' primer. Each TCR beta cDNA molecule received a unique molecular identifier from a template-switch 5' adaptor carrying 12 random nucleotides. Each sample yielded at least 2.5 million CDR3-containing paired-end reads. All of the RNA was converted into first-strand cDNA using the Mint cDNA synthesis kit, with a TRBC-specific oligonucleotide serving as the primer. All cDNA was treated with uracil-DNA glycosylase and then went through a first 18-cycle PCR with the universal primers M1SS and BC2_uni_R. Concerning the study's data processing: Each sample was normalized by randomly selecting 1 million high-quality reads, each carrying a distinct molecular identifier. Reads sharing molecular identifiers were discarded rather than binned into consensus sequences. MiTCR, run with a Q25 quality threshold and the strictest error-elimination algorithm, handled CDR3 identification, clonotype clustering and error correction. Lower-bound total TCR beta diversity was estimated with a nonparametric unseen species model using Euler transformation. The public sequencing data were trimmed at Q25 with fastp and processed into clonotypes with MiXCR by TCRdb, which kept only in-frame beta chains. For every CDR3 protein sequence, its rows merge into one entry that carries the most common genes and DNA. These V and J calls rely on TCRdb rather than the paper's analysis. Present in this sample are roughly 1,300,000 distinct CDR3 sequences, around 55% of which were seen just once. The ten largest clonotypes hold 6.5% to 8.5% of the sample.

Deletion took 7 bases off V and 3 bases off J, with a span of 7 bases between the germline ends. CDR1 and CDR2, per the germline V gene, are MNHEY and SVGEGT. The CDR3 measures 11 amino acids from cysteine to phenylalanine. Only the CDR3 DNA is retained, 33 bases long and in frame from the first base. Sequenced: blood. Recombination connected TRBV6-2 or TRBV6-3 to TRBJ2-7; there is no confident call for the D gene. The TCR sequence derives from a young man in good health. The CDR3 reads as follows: CASNGRYEQYF. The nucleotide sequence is TGTGCCAGCAATGGGCGCTACGAGCAGTACTTC.